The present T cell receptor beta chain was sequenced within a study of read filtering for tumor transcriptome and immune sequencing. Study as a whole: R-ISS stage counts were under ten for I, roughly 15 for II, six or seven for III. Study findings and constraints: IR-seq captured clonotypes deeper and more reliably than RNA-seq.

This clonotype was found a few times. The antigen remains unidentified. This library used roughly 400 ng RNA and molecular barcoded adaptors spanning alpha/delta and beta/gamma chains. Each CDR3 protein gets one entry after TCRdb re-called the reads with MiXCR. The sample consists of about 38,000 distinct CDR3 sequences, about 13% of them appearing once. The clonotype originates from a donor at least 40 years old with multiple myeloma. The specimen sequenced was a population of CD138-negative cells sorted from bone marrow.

CDR3 DNA: TGTGCCAGCAGCTTAGACGGGCCTTTGGTGGGGACCCAGTACTTC. This gives the protein CASSLDGPLVGTQYF. The chain recombines TRBV7-2 with TRBJ2-5; D is unresolved. The CDR3 consists of 15 residues. The V gene lost 1 base and the J gene lost 7 bases, with 16 bases spanning the gap. CDR1 and CDR2 from the germline V gene are SGHTA and FQGNSA.